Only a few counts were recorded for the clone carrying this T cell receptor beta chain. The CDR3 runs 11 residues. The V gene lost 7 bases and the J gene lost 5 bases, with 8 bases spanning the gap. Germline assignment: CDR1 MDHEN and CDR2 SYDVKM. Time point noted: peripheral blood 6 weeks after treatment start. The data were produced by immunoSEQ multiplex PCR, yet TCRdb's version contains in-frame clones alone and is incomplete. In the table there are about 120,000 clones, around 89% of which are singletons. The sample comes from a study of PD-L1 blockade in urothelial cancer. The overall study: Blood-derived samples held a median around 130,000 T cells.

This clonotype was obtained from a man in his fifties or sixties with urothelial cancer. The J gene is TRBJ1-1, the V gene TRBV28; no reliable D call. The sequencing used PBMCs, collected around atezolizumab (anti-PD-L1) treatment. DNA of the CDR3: TGTGCCAGCAACTCAGGTACTGAAGCTTTCTTT. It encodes CASNSGTEAFF.